This T cell receptor beta chain emerged from a study of T cells after yellow fever vaccination. 5'RACE template switching produced TCR cDNA carrying a universal primer site and UMIs. In TCRdb, the 5' RACE reads were re-called with MiXCR into one record per CDR3 protein. The data contain roughly 330,000 distinct CDR3 sequences, roughly 6.8% of them singletons. The CDR3 extends over 15 amino acids. V shed 0 bases and J shed 10 bases, with 14 bases lying between them. Per the germline V gene, CDR1 is SGHDT and CDR2 is YYEEEE. This clonotype was seen repeatedly, ten times or more. The sequences come from PBMCs, collected about 49 days after the first yellow fever vaccination. The chain recombines TRBV5-6 with TRBJ1-6; D possibly corresponds to TRBD1 (6 bases). This sequence was found in a man aged 18 to 30 who received the YFV17D yellow fever vaccine. The DNA of the CDR3 is TGTGCCAGCAGCTTGGAGGGGGGTAGAGGATCACCCCTCCACTTT. Amino acids: CASSLEGGRGSPLHF.